The TCR beta chain under discussion was sequenced for a study of T cells in Graves' hyperthyroidism and ophthalmopathy. The study, taken as a whole, reports: Before onset, by a median of about six months, the model predicted ophthalmopathy. Blood also carried most thyroid clonotypes expanded above 0.001.

The CDR3 totals 15 residues. Looked up from germline, CDR1 is LNHDA and CDR2 is SQIVND (reference sequence). Trimming stripped 3 bases from V and 1 base from J, with 10 bases between. This clonotype showed up just a few times. Its antigen is unknown. Amplification yielded TCR beta CDR3 regions, with RNA transcripts as the source. Carried out on the TCR CDR3, a first-round RT-PCR used the HTBI primer set. MiXCR, applied by TCRdb to the multiplex PCR reads, yields one record per CDR3 protein. Of 550,000 to 850,000 distinct CDR3 sequences in the sample, around a sixth were seen once. This chain connects TRBV19 to TRBJ2-1; weak D call: TRBD1 (5 bases). The TCR originated in a woman aged 45-59 years with Graves' hyperthyroidism that later progressed to Graves' ophthalmopathy. The sample comprised blood. In DNA form, the CDR3 reads TGTGCCAGTAGTATGGGGCAGGGATCCTACAATGAGCAGTTCTTC. It is translated as CASSMGQGSYNEQFF. Complete variable domain (other parts from reference TRBV19 and TRBJ2-1): DGGITQSPKYLFRKEGQNVTLSCEQNLNHDAMYWYRQDPGQGLRLIYYSQIVNDFQKGDIAEGYSVSREKKESFPLTVTSAQKNPTAFYLCASSMGQGSYNEQFFGPGTRLTVL.